The following is a T cell receptor (beta chain) sequence with its context. Time point specified: pretreatment peripheral blood. Urothelial carcinoma affected the patients, and it was locally advanced or metastatic. Germline-derived CDR1 and CDR2 are MDHEN and SYDVKM. The CDR3 has 15 amino acids. Trimming cost V 2 bases and J 5 bases, with 15 bases left between them. This specimen comes from a study of PD-L1 blockade in urothelial cancer. Measured with immunoSEQ multiplex PCR; TCRdb has only the in-frame clones, and not every one. The repertoire holds tens of thousands of clones, with 75% to 90% as singletons.

The sequencing used PBMCs, collected around atezolizumab (anti-PD-L1) treatment. The chain has TRBV28 and TRBJ2-5, with a tentative D call TRBD1 (5 bases). This clonotype originated in a man aged 60 to 75 with urothelial cancer. The CDR3 DNA is TGTGCCAGCAGTTTAGTCCGTGGCAGGGTGGAGACCCAGTACTTC. Amino acid sequence: CASSLVRGRVETQYF.